The 3 T cell receptor beta chains below all came from one sample that was sequenced in a study of cytomegalovirus exposure and HLA in healthy donors. Vbeta (60) and Jbeta (13) primers were used in the PCR. The repertoire was sequenced with immunoSEQ multiplex PCR; TCRdb's copy has only in-frame clones and lacks some. The table has 110,000 to 150,000 clones, around 82% seen once; the top ten hold approximately 7%. Input material: PBMCs. All receptors derive from a man in his forties in good health and CMV-seropositive.

The rearrangement uses TRBV30 and TRBJ1-2; 7 bases match TRBD1. Germline values: CDR1 GTSNPN, CDR2 SVGIG (reference sequence). V trimming: 1 base; J trimming: 2 bases; junction bases outside the gene matches: 10. CDR3 size: 16 residues. Here the CDR3 reads CAWSGGWGDSNYGYTF. CDR3 bases: TGTGCCTGGAGTGGCGGATGGGGGGACAGCAACTATGGCTACACCTTC.

The gene calls are TRBV19 and TRBJ1-5; 9 bases fit TRBD1. The CDR3 covers 15 residues. Per the germline V gene, CDR1 is LNHDA and CDR2 is SQIVND (reference sequence). J was trimmed by 5 bases and V by 6 bases; bases with no gene match: 8. The CDR3 reads CASRKDRQGDQPQHF. Here the CDR3 DNA reads TGTGCCAGTAGGAAGGATAGACAGGGGGATCAGCCCCAGCATTTT.

This clone showed up just once. The rearrangement joins TRBV6-5 to TRBJ1-1, with D possibly matching TRBD1 (6 bases). Trimming shortened V by 5 bases and J by 2 bases, and 15 bases separated the two germline ends. This CDR3 has 15 amino acids. The germline gives CDR1 MNHEY, CDR2 SVGAGI. CDR3 in amino acids: CASSTIYRDNTEAFF. DNA for the CDR3: TGTGCCAGCAGTACAATCTACAGGGATAACACTGAAGCTTTCTTT.